This T cell receptor (beta chain) was sequenced during a study of regulatory T cells in long-lasting Graves disease. Study-level points and caveats: Those with persistent disease had in common more public clonotypes (about 2,700) than new patients (about 970).

This clonotype has a handful of counts. Its antigen is as yet unknown. As for time point: persistent/refractory GD, antithyroid drugs over 5 years with positive TRAb. Making the TCR library involved RNA that had been extracted from PBMCs. Arm-PCR of CDR3 regions with iRepertoire HTBI primers generated TCR beta libraries. TCRdb re-derived calls from the multiplex PCR reads in MiXCR, one entry per CDR3 protein. The data show 700,000 or so distinct CDR3 sequences, 30% seen once. CDR3 size: 13 residues. CDR1 and CDR2 from the germline V gene are PRHDT and FYEKMQ (reference sequence). V was pared by 5 bases and J by 7 bases, with 14 bases between.

The chain has TRBV13 and TRBJ1-2; D is possibly TRBD1 (5 bases). The starting material was peripheral blood mononuclear cells (PBMCs), obtained when the disease was refractory, from a patient treated with antithyroid drugs. The clonotype was recovered from a female donor with Graves disease. CDR3 residues: CASSRDGLGGYTF. CDR3 DNA: TGTGCCAGCAGCAGGGACGGTCTGGGTGGCTACACCTTC.